These T cell receptor beta chains were read from a single sample in a study of OX40 agonist ivuxolimab in advanced cancers. Data came from immunoSEQ multiplex PCR; TCRdb stores just in-frame clones and leaves some out. The table shows nearly 80,000 clones, with about four fifths occurring only once. The input for sequencing was CD4+ or CD8+ T cells sorted from blood, taken in a trial of the OX40 agonist ivuxolimab. These receptor sequences come from an adult with an advanced solid tumor such as melanoma, head and neck, liver or kidney cancer. CDR3s include the opening cysteine and the closing phenylalanine or tryptophan. The D gene is left open where the match is weak. Only some rows state a clone size, as once, few, many or a class for expanded clones.

j_gene | len | abundance | d_gene | v_gene | CDR3aa | CDR3nt
TRBJ2-3 | 14 | NA | NA | TRBV19 | CASSPRGGTDTQYF | TGTGCCAGTAGTCCCAGGGGGGGGACAGATACGCAGTATTTT
TRBJ2-7 | 15 | NA | NA | TRBV5-1 | CASSLARDTSYEQYF | TGCGCCAGCAGCTTGGCTAGGGACACGTCCTACGAGCAGTACTTC
TRBJ1-1 | 13 | NA | NA | TRBV5-6 | CASSFVGNTEAFF | TGTGCCAGCAGCTTTGTCGGGAACACTGAAGCTTTCTTT
TRBJ1-1 | 13 | NA | NA | TRBV7-9 | CASSPNRFTEAFF | TGTGCCAGCAGCCCTAACAGGTTCACTGAAGCTTTCTTT
TRBJ1-1 | 13 | NA | TRBD1 | TRBV29-1 | CSVAGTGGREAFF | TGCAGCGTTGCGGGGACAGGGGGTAGAGAAGCTTTCTTT
TRBJ2-1 | 15 | NA | TRBD1 | TRBV9 | CASSQTGQTDNEQFF | TGTGCCAGCAGCCAGACAGGGCAAACGGACAATGAGCAGTTCTTC
TRBJ1-2 | 16 | NA | NA | TRBV7-2 | CASSLSQGMHTYGYTF | TGTGCCAGCAGTTTAAGCCAGGGGATGCATACCTATGGCTACACCTTC
TRBJ2-4 | 14 | NA | TRBD1 | TRBV14 | CASSHSQQGNIQYF | TGTGCCAGCAGCCACAGTCAACAGGGGAACATTCAGTACTTC
TRBJ2-3 | 18 | NA | NA | TRBV13 | CASSLTGRTSTNTDTQYF | TGTGCCAGCAGCTTAACGGGGCGGACTTCTACCAACACAGATACGCAGTATTTT
TRBJ2-1 | 15 | few | TRBD1 | TRBV5-8 | CASSLGDRSYNEQFF | TGTGCCAGCAGCTTGGGGGACAGGTCCTACAATGAGCAGTTCTTC
TRBJ2-5 | 13 | NA | NA | TRBV7-7 | CASSLGPTETQYF | TGTGCCAGCAGCTTAGGACCTACGGAGACCCAGTACTTC
TRBJ2-7 | 16 | NA | TRBD1 | TRBV5-6 | CASILGQGASIHEQYF | TGTGCCAGCATCCTTGGACAGGGGGCCTCGATCCACGAGCAGTACTTC
TRBJ1-1 | 17 | once | NA | TRBV19 | CASSIGWTGGVNTEAFF | TGTGCCAGTAGTATCGGGTGGACTGGGGGCGTGAACACTGAAGCTTTCTTT
TRBJ2-3 | 15 | NA | NA | TRBV9 | CASSPGAYSTDTQYF | TGTGCCAGCAGCCCCGGGGCCTACTCCACAGATACGCAGTATTTT
TRBJ2-7 | 10 | NA | NA | TRBV14 | CASSEYEQYF | TGTGCCAGCAGTGAGTACGAGCAGTACTTC
TRBJ1-1 | 14 | NA | NA | TRBV4-1 | CASSRTAEGTEAFF | TGCGCCAGCAGCCGGACAGCTGAGGGAACTGAAGCTTTCTTT
TRBJ1-5 | 16 | NA | TRBD1 | TRBV5-8 | CASSLDRGHSNQPQHF | TGTGCCAGCAGCTTGGACAGGGGGCATAGCAATCAGCCCCAGCATTTT
TRBJ2-5 | 14 | NA | NA | TRBV7-8 | CASSSSKAGWTQYF | TGTGCCAGCAGCTCCTCTAAGGCTGGATGGACCCAGTACTTC
TRBJ2-5 | 13 | NA | NA | TRBV5-1 | CASSSEGEKTQYF | TGCGCCAGCAGCTCCGAGGGGGAAAAGACCCAGTACTTC
TRBJ2-1 | 16 | NA | TRBD2 | TRBV5-1 | CASSLAGGSQDNEQFF | TGCGCCAGCAGCTTGGCCGGGGGGAGCCAAGACAATGAGCAGTTCTTC
TRBJ2-1 | 15 | NA | NA | TRBV21-1 | CASSKKRDRESEQFF | TGTGCCAGCAGCAAAAAGAGGGACAGGGAGTCCGAGCAGTTCTTC
TRBJ1-1 | 15 | NA | NA | TRBV5-1 | CASSSDRPMNTEAFF | TGCGCCAGCAGCTCTGACAGACCCATGAACACTGAAGCTTTCTTT
TRBJ1-4 | 14 | NA | TRBD1 | TRBV6-1 | CASSEGLATGRLFF | TGTGCCAGCAGTGAAGGTCTCGCGACAGGGAGGCTGTTTTTT
TRBJ2-5 | 15 | NA | TRBD2 | TRBV5-1 | CASSWGLGGGETQYF | TGCGCCAGCAGCTGGGGACTAGGAGGGGGAGAGACCCAGTACTTC
TRBJ1-5 | 15 | NA | TRBD1 | TRBV5-1 | CASSVGGQGIEPQHF | TGCGCCAGCAGCGTTGGCGGACAGGGGATCGAGCCCCAGCATTTT
TRBJ1-2 | 15 | NA | TRBD1 | TRBV4-3 | CASSYNLQGNYGYTF | TGCGCCAGCAGCTATAACCTACAGGGGAACTATGGCTACACCTTC
TRBJ2-3 | 11 | few | NA | TRBV5-1 | CASSVSHTQYF | TGCGCCAGCAGCGTCAGTCATACGCAGTATTTT
TRBJ2-2 | 15 | NA | TRBD2 | TRBV5-1 | CASRPLAGMTGELFF | TGCGCCAGCAGACCCCTAGCGGGGATGACCGGGGAGCTGTTTTTT
TRBJ2-7 | 16 | NA | NA | TRBV2 | CASSQTRGRVGHEQYF | TGTGCCAGCAGCCAAACCCGGGGTCGCGTCGGCCACGAGCAGTACTTC
TRBJ2-5 | 14 | NA | TRBD1 | TRBV28 | CASSPQTGRETQYF | TGTGCCAGCAGTCCTCAGACAGGGCGGGAGACCCAGTACTTC
TRBJ2-1 | 13 | NA | NA | TRBV10-1 | CASRPAGVNEQFF | TGCGCCAGCCGACCAGCAGGGGTCAATGAGCAGTTCTTC
TRBJ2-3 | 16 | once | TRBD2 | TRBV5-1 | CASSFLAGEGTDTQYF | TGCGCCAGCAGCTTTCTAGCGGGAGAAGGCACAGATACGCAGTATTTT
TRBJ2-5 | 14 | NA | TRBD2 | TRBV5-4 | CASSSGGAYRAQYF | TGTGCCAGCAGCAGCGGGGGGGCGTATCGGGCCCAGTACTTC
TRBJ2-7 | 13 | NA | NA | TRBV7-9 | CASSPTGHYEQYF | TGTGCCAGCAGCCCGACTGGTCACTACGAGCAGTACTTC
TRBJ2-5 | 11 | NA | NA | TRBV6-6 | CASTDQETQYF | TGTGCCAGCACGGACCAAGAGACCCAGTACTTC
TRBJ1-4 | 15 | NA | NA | TRBV19 | CASSRRGGTNEKLFF | TGTGCCAGTAGTAGACGCGGGGGGACTAATGAAAAACTGTTTTTT
TRBJ1-2 | 14 | NA | TRBD1 | TRBV9 | CASSSTGEAYGYTF | TGTGCCAGCAGTTCCACAGGGGAGGCCTATGGCTACACCTTC
TRBJ2-2 | 14 | NA | NA | TRBV7-7 | CASSLDSFTGELFF | TGTGCCAGCAGCTTAGACAGTTTTACCGGGGAGCTGTTTTTT
TRBJ2-7 | 13 | NA | NA | TRBV14 | CASTTGPDYEQYF | TGTGCCAGCACCACGGGACCCGACTACGAGCAGTACTTC